Reported below is one TCR beta chain. The antigen remains unidentified. The sample comes from a study of CXCR3-negative and CXCR3-positive naive CD8 T cells. The libraries of TRB cDNA were constructed through 5' RACE using UMI labels. TCRdb reanalyzed the 5' RACE reads and collapses them to one entry per CDR3 protein, without DNA. Recorded for this sample: tens of thousands of distinct CDR3 sequences. Study-wide results and limits: Memory cells showed distinct TRBV-TRBJ patterns, while the two naive subsets matched.

This CDR3 is built from 14 residues. Germline V gene lookup returns CDR1 SGHNT and CDR2 YENEEA. The chain joins TRBV11-3 to TRBJ2-5; TCRdb picks TRBD2, but there is no DNA to check that call. Sequences were obtained from naive CXCR3- CD8+ T cells from blood. The subset is: CD45RO-CCR7+CD27+CD95- naive CD8+ T cells lacking CXCR3 (TNR3-). The origin of this receptor is a human donor in good health. Some clones in this sample may be carry-over from other donors' samples. CDR3 sequence reads: CASSHFEGRETQYF.